The 22 T cell receptor beta chains in this list originate from one sample, sequenced in a study of blood T cell repertoires in COVID-19. The assay was immunoSEQ multiplex PCR, and TCRdb's table has in-frame clones only and misses some. This sample has about 210,000 clones, with roughly 80% found just once. Source material: peripheral blood. The receptor source for this set is a woman over 75 with COVID-19, enrolled during active disease.

CDR3 nucleotide sequence: TGTGCCAGCAGTGCCCTGAGGACTAGCGGGGGAATTGGCACAGATACGCAGTATTTT. This gives the protein CASSALRTSGGIGTDTQYF. This chain connects TRBV6-7 to TRBJ2-3; 13 nucleotides line up with TRBD2. TRBV6-7 falls under the ORF class, with uncertain function. With V trimmed by 5 bases and J by 1 base, 12 bases remained unmatched. This CDR3 is built from 19 residues.

V usage is TRBV4-2 and J usage is TRBJ1-2; D not certain. V dropped 0 bases and J dropped 5 bases, with 7 bases sitting between them. There are 13 residues in the CDR3. CDR1 is LGHNA and CDR2 is YNFKEQ in the germline V gene. In DNA form, the CDR3 reads TGTGCCAGCAGCCAAGAACAGTATTATGGCTACACCTTC. This gives the protein CASSQEQYYGYTF.

The gene calls are TRBV5-6 and TRBJ1-2; 8 bases match TRBD1. The CDR3 covers 13 residues. V lost 4 bases, J lost 10 bases, and 9 bases stayed unmatched. Germline V gene sequence: CDR1 SGHDT, CDR2 YYEEEE. CDR3 residues: CASSLDRGPLYTF. In DNA form, the CDR3 reads TGTGCCAGCAGCCTCGACAGGGGCCCACTCTACACCTTC.

The chain combines TRBV5-4 with TRBJ1-6, with 7 bases matching TRBD1. This CDR3 is built from 16 residues. From germline, CDR1 is SGHNT and CDR2 YYREEE (reference sequence). V lost 4 bases to trimming and J lost 7 bases; unmatched junction nucleotides: 11. The CDR3 bases are TGTGCCAGCAGCGGAAAAAGGGACAGCTGGAATTCACCCCTCCACTTT. Translating gives CASSGKRDSWNSPLHF.

Worth noting for this clone: At one of its ends the junction is not consistent with the germline gene, which may arise from a read error. This chain connects TRBV7-7 to TRBJ2-1; a possible D gene is TRBD1 (5 bases). The germline V gene encodes CDR1 SSHAT and CDR2 FNYEAQ (reference sequence). This CDR3 region has 14 residues. CDR3 sequence (DNA): TGTGCTAGCAGCTCGAATGTGCAGGGTGGTGAGCAGTTCTTC. Translating gives CASSSNVQGGEQFF.

This clone was recorded only once. The chain combines TRBV10-3 with TRBJ2-5; 8 bases are a match to TRBD2. From germline, CDR1 is ENHRY and CDR2 SYGVKD. The CDR3 loop spans 11 amino acids. V was clipped by 8 bases and J by 5 bases; unmatched bases: 1. CDR3 sequence reads: CAISSGETQYF. In DNA form, the CDR3 reads TGTGCCATCTCTAGCGGGGAGACCCAGTACTTC.

J is TRBJ1-2 and V is TRBV12-3 or TRBV12-4, with D possibly matching TRBD1 (6 bases). V dropped 5 bases and J dropped 3 bases, with 10 bases sitting between them. This CDR3 has 13 amino acids. DNA of the CDR3: TGTGCCAGCAGTAAAGGGGGGGACTATGGCTACACCTTC. Translation gives CASSKGGDYGYTF.

V gene TRBV28 combines with J gene TRBJ2-7, with 8 bases matching TRBD1. The CDR3 is 14 amino acids. V was pared by 6 bases and J by 3 bases, with 7 bases of the junction left unmatched. Germline CDR1 is MDHEN and CDR2 is SYDVKM. The CDR3 reads CASRGQGSVYEQYF. In DNA, the CDR3 is TGTGCCAGCAGAGGACAGGGCTCTGTCTACGAGCAGTACTTC.

The V gene is TRBV13, the J gene TRBJ1-2, with 7 bases lining up with TRBD1. Germline-derived CDR1 and CDR2 are PRHDT and FYEKMQ (reference sequence). The CDR3 is 13 amino acids. Trimming at V came to 5 bases and at J to 3 bases, leaving 3 bases not matched to a gene. CDR3 coding DNA: TGTGCCAGCAGCAGGGGGCGCGACTATGGCTACACCTTC. Translation: CASSRGRDYGYTF.

This chain uses TRBV3-1 (or the pseudogene TRBV3-2) with TRBJ2-3; possibly TRBD1 for D (5 bases). Germline V gene sequence: CDR1 LGHDT, CDR2 YNNKEL (reference sequence). This CDR3 contains 17 residues. Trimming stripped 1 base from V and 1 base from J, with 15 bases between. CDR3 region: CASSQGGTRRGTDTQYF. DNA of the CDR3: TGTGCCAGCAGCCAAGGGGGCACGAGGCGCGGCACAGATACGCAGTATTTT.

Here the CDR3 DNA reads TGTGCCACTCTAGACAGGGATATTAGTGAAGCTTTCTTT. Protein sequence: CATLDRDISEAFF. The gene calls are TRBV19 and TRBJ1-1; 7 positions agree with TRBD1. With 10 bases clipped from V and 7 bases from J, the junction kept 12 bases outside the gene matches. Germline V gives CDR1 LNHDA, CDR2 SQIVND (reference sequence). CDR3 length: 13 amino acids.

The chain carries TRBV4-2 and TRBJ1-6; D is ambiguous. Germline loops: CDR1 LGHNA, CDR2 YNFKEQ. The CDR3 has 13 residues. V shed 1 base and J shed 14 bases, with 12 bases lying between them. CDR3 sequence: CASSQASSPTLHF. The CDR3 coding sequence is TGTGCCAGCAGCCAAGCCTCGTCCCCTACCCTCCACTTT.

V is TRBV20-1 and J is TRBJ1-2; D is unclear. V dropped 3 bases and J dropped 3 bases, with 11 bases sitting between them. The CDR3 loop spans 13 amino acids. Germline-derived CDR1 and CDR2 are DFQATT and SNEGSKA (reference sequence). CDR3 amino acids: CSASRPGHYGYTF. The CDR3 DNA reads TGCAGTGCTAGTAGACCAGGCCACTATGGCTACACCTTC.

This clone was seen only a few times. This rearrangement joins TRBV10-3 to TRBJ1-2; the match to TRBD1 covers 7 bases. CDR1 is ENHRY, CDR2 SYGVKD, per germline. The CDR3 consists of 12 residues. V dropped 6 bases and J dropped 5; count of bases not matched to a gene: 3. The CDR3 sequence is CAISGDRYGYTF. The CDR3 nucleotides read TGTGCCATCAGCGGGGACAGATATGGCTACACCTTC.

This clone showed up just once. This chain uses TRBV28 with TRBJ2-5; D perhaps matches TRBD2 (5 bases). The germline V gene encodes CDR1 MDHEN and CDR2 SYDVKM. The germline V and J ends were trimmed by 2 bases and 1 base, with 8 bases remaining between them. The CDR3 is made up of 14 amino acids. The CDR3 reads CASSLTGIQETQYF. Here the CDR3 DNA reads TGTGCCAGCAGTTTAACCGGGATCCAAGAGACCCAGTACTTC.

This clone was observed once. V is TRBV19 and J is TRBJ1-5; no firm D call. Trimming left V 6 bases short and J 0 bases short, with 12 bases between. From germline, CDR1 is LNHDA and CDR2 SQIVND (reference sequence). The CDR3 spans 15 residues. The CDR3 DNA reads TGTGCCAGTAGATTGTCTGCGGTTAGCAATCAGCCCCAGCATTTT. It encodes CASRLSAVSNQPQHF.

V gene TRBV7-2 combines with J gene TRBJ1-1; D not resolved. CDR3 length: 13 amino acids. Germline CDR1 reads SGHTA; CDR2 reads FQGNSA. V was clipped by 5 bases and J by 1 base, with 8 bases between them. This CDR3 reads CASSLRENTEAFF. As DNA, the CDR3 is TGTGCCAGCAGCCTAAGAGAGAACACTGAAGCTTTCTTT.

This clone was counted once. The chain carries TRBV7-8 and TRBJ1-2, with TRBD1 identical over 8 bases. The CDR3 extends over 17 amino acids. V lost 1 base, J lost 4 bases, and 11 bases stayed unmatched. Per germline, CDR1 SGHVS and CDR2 FQNEAQ. The CDR3 sequence is CASSLVVRGLFSYGYTF. CDR3 nucleotides: TGTGCCAGCAGCTTAGTGGTCAGGGGGCTCTTTAGCTATGGCTACACCTTC. Based on the CDR3 plus reference TRBV7-8 and TRBJ1-2, the full variable domain is GAGVSQSPRYKVAKRGQDVALRCDPISGHVSLFWYQQALGQGPEFLTYFQNEAQLDKSGLPSDRFFAERPEGSVSTLKIQRTQQEDSAVYLCASSLVVRGLFSYGYTFGSGTRLTVV.

The J gene is TRBJ2-5, the V gene TRBV9; 11 nucleotides agree with TRBD1. The germline V gene encodes CDR1 SGDLS and CDR2 YYNGEE. The length of the CDR3 is 16 residues. Trimming removed 2 bases from V and 4 bases from J; junction bases left unmatched: 7. CDR3 DNA sequence: TGTGCCAGCAGCGTTTTCGGACAGGGGGCATTAGAGACCCAGTACTTC. Residues: CASSVFGQGALETQYF. Full variable domain (rest looked up from reference TRBV9 and TRBJ2-5): DSGVTQTPKHLITATGQRVTLRCSPRSGDLSVYWYQQSLDQGLQFLIQYYNGEERAKGNILERFSAQQFPDLHSELNLSSLELGDSALYFCASSVFGQGALETQYFGPGTRLLVL.

V usage is TRBV25-1 and J usage is TRBJ2-7; possible D gene TRBD1, 6 bases. The V end lost 3 bases, the J end lost 4 bases, and 7 bases lay between the germline ends. CDR1 is MGHDK, CDR2 SYGVNS, per germline. The CDR3 is 12 amino acids. In DNA, the CDR3 is TGTGCCAGCAGTGATGACAGGTACGAGCAGTACTTC. Translated: CASSDDRYEQYF.

The rearrangement joins TRBV5-1 to TRBJ2-7, with 11 bases that match TRBD1. The CDR3 extends over 15 amino acids. Germline V CDR1 and CDR2: SGHRS, YFSETQ. V shed 0 bases, J shed 7 bases, and the junction held 6 bases outside the gene matches. The CDR3 DNA reads as TGCGCCAGCAGCTTGGAGGGACAGGGGGTTAGGGAGCAGTACTTC. Translation gives CASSLEGQGVREQYF.

In DNA, the CDR3 is TGTGCCAGCAGCCCCGGGACAGGGGGTATAGAAAAACTGTTTTTT. It is translated as CASSPGTGGIEKLFF. The genes are TRBV9 and TRBJ1-4; 11 bases line up with TRBD1. Germline CDR1 reads SGDLS; CDR2 reads YYNGEE. The length of the CDR3 is 15 residues. Germline trimming cut 4 bases from V and 8 bases from J; bases unmatched to any gene: 7.